The sequence of this TCR beta chain was determined in a study of blood T cell repertoires in COVID-19. Turning to the study itself: Some COVID-19 samples were acute and others convalescent; all came from the United States, Italy and Spain. The analysed material was cDNA or gDNA that came from T cells, B-cell-depleted T cells, or PBMCs.

Trimming removed 5 bases from V and 0 bases from J, with 10 bases in between. Germline V gene sequence: CDR1 SGHVS, CDR2 FNYEAQ. The CDR3 spans 15 residues. Method: immunoSEQ multiplex PCR; TCRdb's copy keeps in-frame clones and lacks some. The repertoire holds approximately 470,000 clones, 70% to 90% seen once, with roughly 3.2% in the top ten. The clonotype originates from a human donor in a cohort sampled during active COVID-19. Sequencing used peripheral blood. This chain links TRBV7-6 with TRBJ2-2; D might be TRBD1 (5 bases). CDR3 nucleotides: TGTGCCAGCAGCCGACCGACAGCGAACACCGGGGAGCTGTTTTTT. This sequence encodes CASSRPTANTGELFF.